This entry lists 30 T cell receptor beta chains sequenced from one sample in a study of blood T cell repertoires in COVID-19. Here immunoSEQ multiplex PCR was the method, and the copy in TCRdb shows in-frame clones only, minus some. The data show about 180,000 clones, 82% seen once. The sample taken for sequencing was PBMCs or T cells enriched from blood (not recorded which). These TCRs come from a man between 60 and 70 years old who had recovered from COVID-19.

The V gene is TRBV28, the J gene TRBJ1-1; TRBD1 agrees at 8 bases. Germline CDR1 is MDHEN and CDR2 is SYDVKM. V lost 10 bases, J lost 0 bases, and 7 bases stayed unmatched. CDR3 length equals 14 residues. CDR3 in DNA: TGTGCCATCGGACAGGGCGTCATGAACACTGAAGCTTTCTTT. This sequence encodes CAIGQGVMNTEAFF.

This rearrangement joins TRBV5-1 to TRBJ1-3; TRBD1 aligns across 10 bases. The length of the CDR3 is 16 residues. The V gene's germline CDR1 is SGHRS and CDR2 YFSETQ. Trimming took 2 bases from V and 3 from J; bases not matched to a gene: 5. The CDR3 loop reads CASSFAGQGFGNTIYF. DNA of the CDR3: TGCGCCAGCAGCTTTGCGGGACAGGGGTTTGGAAACACCATATATTTT. Full variable domain (missing parts from reference TRBV5-1 and TRBJ1-3): KAGVTQTPRYLIKTRGQQVTLSCSPISGHRSVSWYQQTPGQGLQFLFEYFSETQRNKGNFPGRFSGRQFSNSRSEMNVSTLELGDSALYLCASSFAGQGFGNTIYFGEGSWLTVV.

The rearrangement links TRBV3-1 (or the pseudogene TRBV3-2) to TRBJ2-3, with 10 bases aligning to TRBD2. Germline V lookup: CDR1 LGHDT, CDR2 YNNKEL (reference sequence). This CDR3 has 17 amino acids. J was trimmed by 6 bases and V by 1 base; bases with no gene match: 10. CDR3 in DNA: TGTGCCAGCAGCCAAGTTGGGTTAGCGGGGGGATCGGATACGCAGTATTTT. Amino acids: CASSQVGLAGGSDTQYF.

V is TRBV19 and J is TRBJ1-5, with a tentative D call TRBD1 (6 bases). V shed 3 bases and J shed 3 bases, with 9 bases lying between them. The CDR3 runs to 14 residues. CDR1 LNHDA and CDR2 SQIVND come from the germline V gene (reference sequence). CDR3 DNA: TGTGCCAGTAGTATGACAGGATACAATCAGCCCCAGCATTTT. Residues: CASSMTGYNQPQHF.

The chain joins TRBV6-5 to TRBJ2-1, with TRBD1 matching over 11 bases. CDR3 length equals 15 residues. J gave up 7 bases and V 4 bases, and 6 bases lay outside the gene matches. The germline V gene has CDR1 MNHEY and CDR2 SVGAGI. In DNA, the CDR3 is TGTGCCAGCAGTTCCGGGACAGGGGGATGGAATGAGCAGTTCTTC. This sequence encodes CASSSGTGGWNEQFF.

The rearrangement links TRBV7-8 to TRBJ2-2; 8 bases align to TRBD1. Trimming cost V 3 bases and J 5 bases; bases outside gene matches: 11. CDR1 and CDR2 (germline): SGHVS, FQNEAQ. The CDR3 totals 17 residues. CDR3 nucleotides: TGTGCCAGCAGCTTTAGGCGGGTGGACAGGGAGACCGGGGAGCTGTTTTTT. Protein: CASSFRRVDRETGELFF.

V usage is TRBV5-4 and J usage is TRBJ1-1, with 8 bases fitting TRBD1. The ends lost 1 base at V and 5 bases at J; junction bases unmatched: 7. Germline-derived CDR1 and CDR2 are SGHNT and YYREEE (reference sequence). This CDR3 is 15 amino acids long. CDR3 protein: CASSLSGGARTEAFF. The DNA of the CDR3 is TGTGCCAGCAGCTTGTCAGGGGGCGCCAGAACTGAAGCTTTCTTT. Combining the CDR3 with reference TRBV5-4 and TRBJ1-1 gives the whole variable domain ETGVTQSPTHLIKTRGQQVTLRCSSQSGHNTVSWYQQALGQGPQFIFQYYREEENGRGNFPPRFSGLQFPNYSSELNVNALELDDSALYLCASSLSGGARTEAFFGQGTRLTVV.

The chain combines TRBV28 with TRBJ1-3; D ambiguous. The germline CDR1 and CDR2 sequences are MDHEN and SYDVKM. The V and J ends lost 4 bases and 2 bases respectively, with 15 bases between them. The CDR3 has 16 residues. The CDR3 region is CASSSWRQPTGNTIYF. The CDR3 coding sequence is TGTGCCAGCAGTTCCTGGCGACAACCCACTGGAAACACCATATATTTT.

The chain links TRBV19 to TRBJ1-1, with 7 bases fitting TRBD1. V lost 6 bases to trimming and J lost 6 bases; unmatched junction nucleotides: 10. CDR1 and CDR2 from the germline V gene are LNHDA and SQIVND (reference sequence). The CDR3 covers 14 residues. For the CDR3, the DNA is TGTGCCAGTAGCAGAGACAGGGTAGGGGCTGAAGCTTTCTTT. Its translation is CASSRDRVGAEAFF.

This chain joins TRBV25-1 and TRBJ2-2, with D possibly matching TRBD1 (5 bases). Trimming stripped 6 bases from V and 8 bases from J, with 16 bases between. The CDR3 contains 14 residues. Germline CDR1 and CDR2: MGHDK and SYGVNS. The CDR3, as DNA: TGTGCCAGCAGCGCTCCAGGGCCGACAGGGGAGCTGTTTTTT. It yields the protein CASSAPGPTGELFF.

The CDR3 loop reads CASSQPDPNYGYTF. In DNA, the CDR3 is TGTGCCAGCAGCCAACCAGATCCTAACTATGGCTACACCTTC. V is TRBV3-1 (or the pseudogene TRBV3-2) and J is TRBJ1-2, with no clear D. Trimming pared 2 bases from V and 0 bases from J, leaving 7 bases between. The V gene's germline CDR1 is LGHDT and CDR2 YNNKEL (reference sequence). CDR3 length: 14 residues.

V gene TRBV28 combines with J gene TRBJ2-4; maybe TRBD1 (5 bases). This CDR3 spans 15 amino acids. The germline V and J ends were trimmed by 2 bases and 5 bases, with 13 bases remaining between them. Germline V gene data show CDR1 as MDHEN and CDR2 as SYDVKM. CDR3 sequence (DNA): TGTGCCAGCAGTTTAGGGGCCGTTTCCCAAAACATTCAGTACTTC. Protein product: CASSLGAVSQNIQYF.

The chain has TRBV7-3 and TRBJ2-2; 7 bases match TRBD1. V lost 5 bases and J lost 5; bases outside the gene matches: 11. Germline CDR1 reads SGHTA; CDR2 reads FQGTGA. The CDR3 runs 16 residues. CDR3 amino acids: CASSLPDRAKTGELFF. The CDR3 DNA reads as TGTGCCAGCAGCCTTCCCGACAGGGCTAAAACCGGGGAGCTGTTTTTT.

With regard to this clone: A read error may account for a junction end that differs from germline. The chain combines TRBV12-3 or TRBV12-4 with TRBJ1-5; no clear D gene. This CDR3 comprises 11 residues. The CDR3 region has the DNA TGTGCCAGCAGCTTAGAGCCGCCCCAGCATTTT. Translated, it gives CASSLEPPQHF.

The chain employs TRBV7-2 and TRBJ1-2; D call uncertain. The CDR3 is 12 residues long. The germline V gene encodes CDR1 SGHTA and CDR2 FQGNSA. The V gene lost 5 bases and the J gene lost 8 bases, with 12 bases spanning the gap. The CDR3 loop is CASSPGQAGYTF. CDR3 nucleotide sequence: TGTGCCAGCAGCCCCGGTCAGGCAGGCTACACCTTC. The full variable domain, rest sourced from reference TRBV7-2 and TRBJ1-2, is GAGVSQSPSNKVTEKGKDVELRCDPISGHTALYWYRQSLGQGLEFLIYFQGNSAPDKSGLPSDRFSAERTGGSVSTLTIQRTQQEDSAVYLCASSPGQAGYTFGSGTRLTVV.

This chain joins TRBV29-1 and TRBJ2-7; weak D call: TRBD2 (6 bases). The CDR3 extends over 12 amino acids. Germline V gene lookup returns CDR1 SQVTM and CDR2 ANQGSEA. Trimming stripped 4 bases from V and 4 bases from J, with 11 bases between. The CDR3 nucleotides are TGCAGCGTTGGCGGGGAGTGGTACGAGCAGTACTTC. Amino acid sequence: CSVGGEWYEQYF.

This clone was seen once. V is TRBV6-4 and J is TRBJ2-7; 10 positions match TRBD2. This CDR3 contains 16 residues. V gave up 6 bases and J gave up 1 base; unmatched junction bases: 9. Germline V gene lookup returns CDR1 MRHNA and CDR2 SNTAGT. The CDR3 coding sequence is TGTGCCAGCAGAAATATCGTAGCGGGGGGTTCCTACGAGCAGTACTTC. This codes for CASRNIVAGGSYEQYF.

The chain employs TRBV2 and TRBJ2-6, with 8 bases identical to TRBD1. The junction had 9 bases not matched to a gene; V was cut back by 8 bases and J by 0 bases. The V gene's germline CDR1 is SNHLY and CDR2 FYNNEI. CDR3 length: 17 residues. The DNA of the CDR3 is TGTGCCAGCCTGACAGGGGTCTTTGGCTCTGGGGCCAACGTCCTGACTTTC. Protein product: CASLTGVFGSGANVLTF.

The rearrangement uses TRBV14 and TRBJ2-3; no firm D call. The CDR3 extends over 12 amino acids. CDR1 is SGHDN and CDR2 is FVKESK in the germline V gene. Trimming took 4 bases from V and 4 from J, leaving 6 bases between them. The CDR3 spells CASSPYSDTQYF. The CDR3 bases are TGTGCCAGCAGCCCGTATTCAGATACGCAGTATTTT.

This clone was observed a few times. The chain combines TRBV6-1 with TRBJ2-7, with 9 bases aligning to TRBD1. Trimming cost V 3 bases and J 0 bases; bases outside gene matches: 3. The germline CDR1 and CDR2 sequences are MNHNS and SASEGT. The CDR3 length is 15 residues. CDR3 in amino acids: CASSDGTGSSYEQYF. The CDR3 DNA follows: TGTGCCAGCAGTGACGGGACAGGGAGCTCCTACGAGCAGTACTTC.

The rearrangement joins TRBV19 to TRBJ2-3; the match to TRBD1 covers 8 bases. From germline, CDR1 is LNHDA and CDR2 SQIVND (reference sequence). The CDR3 is made up of 13 amino acids. J was trimmed by 4 bases and V by 6 bases; bases with no gene match: 3. CDR3 DNA sequence: TGTGCCAGTAGCCGGACAGGGCCAGATACGCAGTATTTT. Encoded protein: CASSRTGPDTQYF.

The chain recombines TRBV9 with TRBJ2-1; TRBD2 matches at 7 bases. Unmatched junction bases numbered 20, after V lost 3 bases and J lost 8 bases. The germline gives CDR1 SGDLS, CDR2 YYNGEE. The CDR3 has 18 amino acids. Written as DNA, the CDR3 is TGTGCCAGCAGCGCGCCCCCTATCATGGGGGGGTTGGGGGATGAGCAGTTCTTC. Amino acids: CASSAPPIMGGLGDEQFF.

The gene calls are TRBV11-3 and TRBJ2-7; 11 nucleotides line up with TRBD1. Per the germline V gene, CDR1 is SGHNT and CDR2 is YENEEA. This CDR3 spans 14 amino acids. After removal of 4 bases from V and 2 bases from J, the junction contained 1 base not matched to a gene. The CDR3 DNA reads TGTGCCAGCAGCTCGGGACAGGGGGCCTACGAGCAGTACTTC. Its translation is CASSSGQGAYEQYF. The variable domain in full, with the rest retrieved from reference TRBV11-3 and TRBJ2-7, is EAGVVQSPRYKIIEKKQPVAFWCNPISGHNTLYWYLQNLGQGPELLIRYENEEAVDDSQLPKDRFSAERLKGVDSTLKIQPAELGDSAVYLCASSSGQGAYEQYFGPGTRLTVT.

This chain joins TRBV2 and TRBJ1-1, with unresolved D. The CDR3 sequence is 11 residues long. The V gene's germline CDR1 is SNHLY and CDR2 FYNNEI. Trimming stripped 5 bases from V and 8 bases from J, with 9 bases between. For the CDR3, the DNA is TGTGCCAGCAGTATGGAGGAAGAAGCTTTCTTT. Translated: CASSMEEEAFF.

The chain couples TRBV10-3 to TRBJ2-5, with 9 bases fitting TRBD1. V was clipped by 2 bases and J by 5 bases; unmatched bases: 9. The CDR3 length is 16 residues. CDR1 and CDR2 (germline): ENHRY, SYGVKD. Here the CDR3 reads CAISEPWTGAGETQYF. Here the CDR3 DNA reads TGTGCCATCAGTGAGCCGTGGACAGGGGCTGGGGAGACCCAGTACTTC.

The V and J genes are TRBV2 and TRBJ2-1; TRBD2 matches 8 bases. This CDR3 spans 15 amino acids. Losses at the gene ends were 3 bases for V and 3 bases for J; bases not matched to a gene: 4. Germline CDR1 and CDR2: SNHLY and FYNNEI. CDR3 bases: TGTGCCAGCAGTGAGAACGGGGGGGGCTACAATGAGCAGTTCTTC. Encoded protein: CASSENGGGYNEQFF.

In its sample, this clone was seen a few times. The J gene is TRBJ1-4, the V gene TRBV7-6, with 8 bases identical to TRBD1. The CDR3 is 17 residues long. Germline CDR1 and CDR2: SGHVS and FNYEAQ. V was pared by 1 base and J by 5 bases, with 9 bases of the junction left unmatched. The CDR3 spells CASSLVHGQGKNEKLFF. As DNA, the CDR3 is TGTGCCAGCAGCTTAGTCCACGGACAGGGCAAAAATGAAAAACTGTTTTTT.

V usage is TRBV27 and J usage is TRBJ2-1; no firm D call. V lost 7 bases, J lost 4 bases, and 11 bases lay in between. The CDR3 contains 13 residues. Germline V gives CDR1 MNHEY, CDR2 SMNVEV (reference sequence). CDR3 sequence (DNA): TGTGCCAGCATGGCCAAGCGATACAATGAGCAGTTCTTC. Protein: CASMAKRYNEQFF.

This chain connects TRBV4-2 to TRBJ2-5; 9 nucleotides match TRBD2. The CDR3 is 15 amino acids. CDR1 LGHNA and CDR2 YNFKEQ come from the germline V gene. Unmatched junction bases numbered 3, after V lost 2 bases and J lost 2 bases. CDR3 nucleotide sequence: TGTGCCAGCAGCCAAAGGGCGGGGGGGCAAGAGACCCAGTACTTC. Its protein is CASSQRAGGQETQYF.

The chain carries TRBV6-5 and TRBJ1-2; TRBD1 might be the D (5 bases). CDR3 length: 15 residues. Trimming removed 4 bases at V and 8 bases at J, with 20 bases between. Per germline, CDR1 MNHEY and CDR2 SVGAGI. CDR3 nucleotide sequence: TGTGCCAGCAGTTTGACAGCAGAATTCCCAGGGGGCTACACCTTC. Protein sequence: CASSLTAEFPGGYTF.